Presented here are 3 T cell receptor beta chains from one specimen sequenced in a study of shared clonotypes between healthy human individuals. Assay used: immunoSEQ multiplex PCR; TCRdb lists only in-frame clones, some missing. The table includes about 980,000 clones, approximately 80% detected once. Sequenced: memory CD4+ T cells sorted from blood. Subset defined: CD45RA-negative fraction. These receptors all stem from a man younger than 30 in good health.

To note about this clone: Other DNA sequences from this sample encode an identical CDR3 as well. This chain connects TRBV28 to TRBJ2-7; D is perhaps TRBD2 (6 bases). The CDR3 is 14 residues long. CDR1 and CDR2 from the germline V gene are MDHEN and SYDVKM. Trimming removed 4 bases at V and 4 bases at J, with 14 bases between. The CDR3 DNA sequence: TGTGCCAGCAGTTCCCCCCCCGGGAGTTACGAGCAGTACTTC. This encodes CASSSPPGSYEQYF.

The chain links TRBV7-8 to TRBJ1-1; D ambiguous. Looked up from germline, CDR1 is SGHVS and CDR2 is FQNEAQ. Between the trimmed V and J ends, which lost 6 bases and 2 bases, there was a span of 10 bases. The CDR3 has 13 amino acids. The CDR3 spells CASRLDVNTEAFF. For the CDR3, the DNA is TGTGCCAGCAGATTGGACGTAAACACTGAAGCTTTCTTT. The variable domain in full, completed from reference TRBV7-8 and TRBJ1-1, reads GAGVSQSPRYKVAKRGQDVALRCDPISGHVSLFWYQQALGQGPEFLTYFQNEAQLDKSGLPSDRFFAERPEGSVSTLKIQRTQQEDSAVYLCASRLDVNTEAFFGQGTRLTVV.

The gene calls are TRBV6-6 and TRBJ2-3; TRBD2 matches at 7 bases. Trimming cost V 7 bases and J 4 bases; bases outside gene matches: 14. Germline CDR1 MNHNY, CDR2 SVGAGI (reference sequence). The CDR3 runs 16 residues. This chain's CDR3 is CASTQPSGKVADTQYF. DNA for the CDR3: TGTGCCAGCACCCAACCCAGCGGGAAGGTGGCAGATACGCAGTATTTT.